What follows are 29 T cell receptor beta chains derived from one specimen sequenced in a study of CD8+ T cells in alopecia areata. The authors extracted RNA and reverse transcribed it into cDNA as the sequencing template. Sequenced by immunoSEQ multiplex PCR; TCRdb stores in-frame clones only, minus some. The sample holds about 110,000 clones, 55% to 70% seen once. The sample consisted of NKG2D-low CD8+ T cells sorted from blood. These receptors all come from a human donor with alopecia areata.

This clone has just a few counts. The chain joins TRBV4-1 to TRBJ1-3, with D tentatively TRBD1 (6 bases). Trimming shortened V by 0 bases and J by 10 bases, and 13 bases separated the two germline ends. CDR3 length: 14 residues. CDR1 and CDR2 from the germline V gene are MGHRA and YSYEKL. The CDR3: CASSQEAGVVTIYF. The CDR3 DNA sequence: TGCGCCAGCAGCCAAGAAGCAGGGGTGGTTACCATATATTTT.

This clone was counted only a few times. This rearrangement joins TRBV11-2 to TRBJ1-1; D is undetermined. The CDR3 length is 15 residues. Between the trimmed V and J ends, which lost 1 base and 4 bases, there was a span of 13 bases. CDR1 is SGHAT and CDR2 is FQNNGV in the germline V gene. This CDR3 is CASSLVQGRITEAFF. Here the CDR3 DNA reads TGTGCCAGCAGCTTAGTTCAAGGGAGAATCACTGAAGCTTTCTTT.

The V and J genes are TRBV28 and TRBJ2-5; perhaps TRBD1 as D (5 bases). The CDR3 runs 13 residues. V was trimmed by 3 bases and J by 1 base, leaving 6 bases between them. Per germline, CDR1 MDHEN and CDR2 SYDVKM. This CDR3 reads CASSFTGQETQYF. CDR3 sequence (DNA): TGTGCCAGCAGTTTTACAGGCCAAGAGACCCAGTACTTC.

The chain combines TRBV6-5 with TRBJ1-2; 10 positions agree with TRBD1. The CDR3 loop spans 14 amino acids. CDR1 and CDR2 (germline): MNHEY, SVGAGI. V shed 5 bases and J 7 bases; nucleotides not matched to a gene: 7. In DNA, the CDR3 is TGTGCCAGCAGTGCAAGACAGGGGGCTGGTGGCTACACCTTC. Amino acid sequence: CASSARQGAGGYTF.

The V call is TRBV19, the J call TRBJ2-1; D remains ambiguous. Germline V CDR1 and CDR2: LNHDA, SQIVND (reference sequence). CDR3 length: 15 residues. V was cut by 3 bases and J by 0 bases, with 9 bases left in between. The CDR3 here is CASSIYTFSYNEQFF. For the CDR3, the DNA is TGTGCCAGTAGTATTTACACATTCTCCTACAATGAGCAGTTCTTC. The entire variable domain, with the rest obtained from reference TRBV19 and TRBJ2-1, is as follows: DGGITQSPKYLFRKEGQNVTLSCEQNLNHDAMYWYRQDPGQGLRLIYYSQIVNDFQKGDIAEGYSVSREKKESFPLTVTSAQKNPTAFYLCASSIYTFSYNEQFFGPGTRLTVL.

The V gene is TRBV7-8, the J gene TRBJ1-1; D unresolved. The CDR3 length is 14 residues. The germline V gene has CDR1 SGHVS and CDR2 FQNEAQ. V was cut by 1 base and J by 1 base, with 7 bases left in between. In nucleotides, the CDR3 is TGTGCCAGCAGCTTAGATGGGCAGAACACTGAAGCTTTCTTT. Amino acid sequence: CASSLDGQNTEAFF.

J is TRBJ2-7 and V is TRBV5-1; 10 nucleotides line up with TRBD1. The CDR3 runs to 15 residues. Germline V gene lookup returns CDR1 SGHRS and CDR2 YFSETQ. The ends lost 5 bases at V and 1 base at J; junction bases unmatched: 6. CDR3 amino acids: CASSPGTGVSYEQYF. Written as DNA, the CDR3 is TGCGCCAGCAGTCCCGGGACAGGGGTATCCTACGAGCAGTACTTC.

V is TRBV13 and J is TRBJ1-1; D uncertain. Germline lookup yields CDR1 PRHDT and CDR2 FYEKMQ (reference sequence). Trimming took off 5 bases at V and 0 bases at J, with 7 bases between the two ends. The CDR3 runs to 13 residues. The CDR3 sequence is CASSPMMNTEAFF. In DNA form, the CDR3 reads TGTGCCAGCAGCCCTATGATGAACACTGAAGCTTTCTTT. Complete variable domain (other parts from reference TRBV13 and TRBJ1-1): AAGVIQSPRHLIKEKRETATLKCYPIPRHDTVYWYQQGPGQDPQFLISFYEKMQSDKGSIPDRFSAQQFSDYHSELNMSSLELGDSALYFCASSPMMNTEAFFGQGTRLTVV.

This rearrangement joins TRBV30 to TRBJ1-1; TRBD1 might be the D (5 bases). CDR3 length: 13 residues. Per germline, CDR1 GTSNPN and CDR2 SVGIG (reference sequence). Trimming left V 1 base short and J 5 bases short, with 11 bases between. The CDR3 loop reads CAWSEGGETEAFF. In DNA form, the CDR3 reads TGTGCCTGGAGTGAGGGAGGGGAAACTGAAGCTTTCTTT.

This clone was seen a handful of times. The V and J genes are TRBV7-9 and TRBJ1-1; no definite D call. The CDR3 spans 12 residues. Per the germline V gene, CDR1 is SEHNR and CDR2 is FQNEAQ (reference sequence). The V gene lost 1 base and the J gene lost 6 bases, with 6 bases spanning the gap. The DNA of the CDR3 is TGTGCCAGCAGCTTAGAATCGCCTGAAGCTTTCTTT. This translates into CASSLESPEAFF.

The CDR3 nucleotides read TGTGCCAGCAGGCCGCAAGGGGATGAGGACTCAGATACGCAGTATTTT. As protein: CASRPQGDEDSDTQYF. This chain connects TRBV28 to TRBJ2-3; D might be TRBD1 or TRBD2, each matching 5 bases. V lost 6 bases and J 4 bases, leaving 20 bases between the germline ends. Germline assignment: CDR1 MDHEN and CDR2 SYDVKM. This CDR3 has 16 amino acids.

This clone was seen more than once but under ten times. The rearrangement uses TRBV29-1 and TRBJ2-5; D unclear. Germline V gene data show CDR1 as SQVTM and CDR2 as ANQGSEA. This CDR3 is 13 amino acids long. Trimming removed 6 bases at V and 1 base at J, with 12 bases between. The CDR3 nucleotides read TGCAGCGTGGACGGTGGGATCCAAGAGACCCAGTACTTC. Translated: CSVDGGIQETQYF.

The V call is TRBV29-1, the J call TRBJ2-7; 7 bases match TRBD2. Trimming cost V 4 bases and J 1 base; bases outside gene matches: 10. This CDR3 is 15 amino acids long. Germline V CDR1 and CDR2: SQVTM, ANQGSEA. The CDR3 coding sequence is TGCAGCGTTGGCGGTGCTAGCGGAATTTCCTACGAGCAGTACTTC. Amino acid sequence: CSVGGASGISYEQYF.

The V and J genes are TRBV9 and TRBJ2-1, with a weak D call TRBD2 (5 bases). The CDR3 is 13 residues long. V was pared by 0 bases and J by 8 bases, with 9 bases between. Germline V gives CDR1 SGDLS, CDR2 YYNGEE. The chain's CDR3 is CASSVVGAYEQFF. The CDR3 region has the DNA TGTGCCAGCAGCGTAGTGGGAGCTTATGAGCAGTTCTTC.

This clone occurred a few times. The chain combines TRBV28 with TRBJ2-1; TRBD2 might be the D (6 bases). Germline CDR1 MDHEN, CDR2 SYDVKM. This CDR3 comprises 14 residues. The V and J ends lost 9 bases and 9 bases respectively, with 21 bases between them. CDR3 residues: CASLRSGGAGEQFF. For the CDR3, the DNA is TGTGCCAGTCTCCGGTCCGGGGGAGCTGGTGAGCAGTTCTTC.

The chain joins TRBV28 to TRBJ2-1; D is uncertain. CDR1 MDHEN and CDR2 SYDVKM come from the germline V gene. V gave up 6 bases and J gave up 2 bases, with 2 bases separating them. The CDR3 has 11 residues. The CDR3 loop reads CASRTYNEQFF. CDR3 nucleotides: TGTGCCAGCAGGACCTACAATGAGCAGTTCTTC.

The chain's CDR3 is CATSRGWGNQPQHF. CDR3 DNA sequence: TGTGCCACCAGCAGGGGTTGGGGCAATCAGCCCCAGCATTTT. This chain connects TRBV15 to TRBJ1-5, with D uncertain. The germline V and J ends were trimmed by 3 bases and 2 bases, with 8 bases remaining between them. Per germline, CDR1 LNHNV and CDR2 YYDKDF (reference sequence). This CDR3 region has 14 residues.

Regarding this clone: The sample holds other DNA sequences that translate to the same CDR3. The chain recombines TRBV4-1 with TRBJ1-4; tentative D call: TRBD1 (5 bases). The ends were cut back, 1 base at V and 6 bases at J, with 9 bases in the middle. The CDR3 is 14 residues long. Germline CDR1 is MGHRA and CDR2 is YSYEKL. This CDR3 reads CASSQGTGDEKLFF. CDR3 coding DNA: TGCGCCAGCAGCCAAGGAACGGGGGATGAAAAACTGTTTTTT.

This clone was picked up many times. The chain employs TRBV4-2 and TRBJ2-3; 11 nucleotides match TRBD2. The length of the CDR3 is 17 residues. CDR1 and CDR2 (germline): LGHNA, YNFKEQ. J was trimmed by 4 bases and V by 0 bases; bases with no gene match: 6. Here the CDR3 reads CASSQEGGTSGSDTQYF. CDR3 in DNA: TGTGCCAGCAGCCAAGAAGGCGGGACTAGCGGATCAGATACGCAGTATTTT.

This clone was seen a few times. CDR3 residues: CSAFSRQKVDTQYF. The CDR3 nucleotides read TGCAGCGCCTTTAGCAGACAGAAAGTGGATACGCAGTATTTT. This chain links TRBV29-1 with TRBJ2-3; a possible D gene is TRBD1 (5 bases). This CDR3 contains 14 residues. V lost 7 bases to trimming and J lost 6 bases, with 20 bases between them. CDR1 is SQVTM, CDR2 ANQGSEA, per germline.

The CDR3 nucleotides read TGCAGCGTAGTAAACCGGGACAGGGGGTTCTACACCTTC. Protein sequence: CSVVNRDRGFYTF. The chain links TRBV29-1 to TRBJ1-2, with TRBD1 matching 11 bases. The CDR3 extends over 13 amino acids. The germline V gene has CDR1 SQVTM and CDR2 ANQGSEA. With V trimmed by 6 bases and J by 10 bases, 10 bases remained unmatched.

The chain recombines TRBV18 with TRBJ2-1; no reliable D call. From germline, CDR1 is KGHSH and CDR2 LQKENI. Trimming cost V 6 bases and J 5 bases, with 20 bases left between them. The CDR3 consists of 16 residues. The CDR3 is CASSPTGPLVDNEQFF. The CDR3 nucleotides read TGTGCCAGCTCCCCCACTGGGCCGCTAGTGGACAATGAGCAGTTCTTC.

The rearrangement uses TRBV6-4 and TRBJ1-4, with D possibly being TRBD1 (5 bases). V lost 4 bases, J lost 3 bases, and 12 bases lay in between. CDR3 length: 15 residues. The V gene's germline CDR1 is MRHNA and CDR2 SNTAGT. The CDR3 region has the DNA TGTGCCAGCAGTGCATCGGGGCTAGCTAATGAAAAACTGTTTTTT. This translates into CASSASGLANEKLFF.

This clone showed up just a few times. This chain joins TRBV28 and TRBJ2-2; D remains ambiguous. The length of the CDR3 is 13 residues. CDR1 is MDHEN, CDR2 SYDVKM, per germline. V gave up 6 bases and J gave up 6 bases, with 11 bases separating them. CDR3 loop: CASSLRFPGELFF. The CDR3 nucleotides read TGTGCCAGCAGCCTCCGTTTCCCCGGGGAGCTGTTTTTT.

A single count supports this clone. The chain carries TRBV10-3 and TRBJ2-3; no firm D call. Germline V CDR1 and CDR2: ENHRY, SYGVKD. V gave up 2 bases and J gave up 2 bases, with 11 bases separating them. The CDR3 consists of 15 residues. The CDR3 nucleotides read TGTGCCATCAGTGAGAGTTTAAAGAACACAGATACGCAGTATTTT. Encoded protein: CAISESLKNTDTQYF.

The chain is built from TRBV15 and TRBJ2-5, with 8 bases aligning to TRBD1. CDR1 LNHNV and CDR2 YYDKDF come from the germline V gene (reference sequence). The CDR3 loop spans 16 amino acids. With V trimmed by 4 bases and J by 1 base, 8 bases remained unmatched. The DNA of the CDR3 is TGTGCCACCAGCATATTCGGGACAGGAACCCAAGAGACCCAGTACTTC. Its translation: CATSIFGTGTQETQYF.

V gene TRBV5-1 combines with J gene TRBJ2-1; TRBD2 matches at 12 bases. V trimming: 4 bases; J trimming: 7 bases; junction bases outside the gene matches: 12. Germline V gene sequence: CDR1 SGHRS, CDR2 YFSETQ. This CDR3 is 17 amino acids long. The CDR3 sequence: CASSPTSGSPSGNEQFF. CDR3 sequence (DNA): TGCGCCAGCAGCCCGACTAGCGGGAGCCCTTCTGGGAATGAGCAGTTCTTC.

This clone occurred a few times. The chain couples TRBV6-5 to TRBJ2-3; possibly TRBD1 for D (5 bases). V was pared by 6 bases and J by 0 bases, with 10 bases between. Germline CDR1 reads MNHEY; CDR2 reads SVGAGI. CDR3 length: 14 residues. This CDR3 reads CASSLGPSTDTQYF. The DNA of the CDR3 is TGTGCCAGCAGCCTGGGGCCTAGCACAGATACGCAGTATTTT.

The chain joins TRBV4-1 to TRBJ2-7, with TRBD1 matching over 7 bases. Unmatched junction bases numbered 7, after V lost 3 bases and J lost 2 bases. The CDR3 spans 15 residues. CDR1 and CDR2 from the germline V gene are MGHRA and YSYEKL. The CDR3 DNA reads as TGCGCCAGCAGCCATGGACGGGACAGTGCCTACGAGCAGTACTTC. It translates to CASSHGRDSAYEQYF.